This TCR beta chain derives from a study of blood T cell repertoires in COVID-19. Overall study context: The United States, Italy and Spain supplied acute and convalescent COVID-19 samples. Sample material is recorded as cDNA or gDNA derived from T cells, B-cell-depleted T cells, or PBMCs.

In this sample, this clone turned up a few times. Authors' analysis steps: Nucleated cell counts were estimated from reference gene primer amplification. Data came from immunoSEQ multiplex PCR; TCRdb stores just in-frame clones and leaves some out. For V, J and clone size, that table is used; D and trimming come from the DNA. The sample shows over 200,000 clones, over 65% of them seen only once. This CDR3 comprises 14 residues. V dropped 0 bases and J dropped 7 bases, with 9 bases sitting between them. Looked up from germline, CDR1 is SNHLY and CDR2 is FYNNEI. Sequenced material: peripheral blood. The rearrangement links TRBV2 to TRBJ2-2; tentative D call: TRBD2 (5 bases). The TCR comes from a woman older than 75 with acute or convalescent COVID-19. The CDR3 sequence is CASSEATRGGELFF. The CDR3 region has the DNA TGTGCCAGCAGTGAAGCCACCCGGGGCGGGGAGCTGTTTTTT.